What follows are 18 T cell receptor beta chains derived from one specimen sequenced in a study of T cell changes during pregnancy in multiple sclerosis. TCRdb keeps only in-frame clones here, not all; method: immunoSEQ multiplex PCR. The data show about 48,000 clones, about 90% seen once. Here the sequenced sample was CD4+ T cells from peripheral blood mononuclear cells, taken in the second trimester of pregnancy. These receptor sequences come from a female donor with multiple sclerosis, enrolled in a pregnancy study.

V gene TRBV4-1 combines with J gene TRBJ2-2, with 7 positions matching TRBD2. V was clipped by 1 base and J by 2 bases; unmatched bases: 7. The germline gives CDR1 MGHRA, CDR2 YSYEKL. The CDR3 consists of 17 residues. The CDR3 here is CASSQGRAGVNTGELFF. The CDR3 region has the DNA TGCGCCAGCAGCCAAGGGCGGGCGGGAGTAAACACCGGGGAGCTGTTTTTT.

V usage is TRBV10-2 and J usage is TRBJ1-2, with 7 bases fitting TRBD1. V lost 7 bases, J lost 0 bases, and 8 bases stayed unmatched. Germline values: CDR1 WSHSY, CDR2 SAAADI. The CDR3 is made up of 15 amino acids. The CDR3 sequence is CASIRDSEANYGYTF. Written as DNA, the CDR3 is TGCGCCAGCATTCGGGACAGCGAGGCTAACTATGGCTACACCTTC.

The chain is built from TRBV28 and TRBJ2-3; 8 bases map to TRBD1. From germline, CDR1 is MDHEN and CDR2 SYDVKM. The V and J ends lost 6 bases and 2 bases, in that order; junction bases with no gene match: 4. The CDR3 covers 14 residues. CDR3 region: CASSSTGDTDTQYF. The CDR3 DNA follows: TGTGCCAGCAGCTCGACAGGGGACACAGATACGCAGTATTTT.

J is TRBJ1-5 and V is TRBV28; D is uncertain. The CDR3 totals 14 residues. V was clipped by 7 bases and J by 4 bases, with 14 bases between them. The germline CDR1 and CDR2 sequences are MDHEN and SYDVKM. As DNA, the CDR3 is TGTGCCAGCACCACACATCGTTCTAATCAGCCCCAGCATTTT. The encoded protein is CASTTHRSNQPQHF.

The chain couples TRBV28 to TRBJ2-7; perhaps TRBD2 as D (6 bases). Looked up from germline, CDR1 is MDHEN and CDR2 is SYDVKM. Trimming left V 1 base short and J 3 bases short, with 16 bases between. The CDR3 runs to 16 residues. This CDR3 is CASSLSGGLAIYEQYF. As DNA, the CDR3 is TGTGCCAGCAGTTTATCAGGAGGGCTAGCGATCTACGAGCAGTACTTC.

This chain connects TRBV29-1 to TRBJ2-7, with 8 bases that match TRBD2. CDR3 size: 14 residues. CDR1 and CDR2 (germline): SQVTM, ANQGSEA. V dropped 5 bases and J dropped 1; count of bases not matched to a gene: 7. CDR3 loop: CSVRGGPPSYEQYF. DNA of the CDR3: TGCAGCGTTCGGGGGGGACCGCCATCCTACGAGCAGTACTTC.

This chain links TRBV7-2 with TRBJ2-7; 9 positions match TRBD1. The CDR3 consists of 14 residues. Looked up from germline, CDR1 is SGHTA and CDR2 is FQGNSA. Unmatched junction bases numbered 5, after V lost 4 bases and J lost 4 bases. CDR3 nucleotides: TGTGCCAGCAGCTCGGGACAGGGCTATTACGAGCAGTACTTC. This sequence encodes CASSSGQGYYEQYF.

This chain joins TRBV7-9 and TRBJ2-7; 12 nucleotides agree with TRBD1. Germline assignment: CDR1 SEHNR and CDR2 FQNEAQ (reference sequence). The junction had 13 bases not matched to a gene; V was cut back by 2 bases and J by 2 bases. The CDR3 totals 19 residues. As DNA, the CDR3 is TGTGCCAGCAGCTTAATTTCGGGACAGGGGGCCGGATCGCCCTACGAGCAGTACTTC. This gives the protein CASSLISGQGAGSPYEQYF.

The chain is built from TRBV7-9 and TRBJ2-1; TRBD2 matches at 8 bases. V gave up 6 bases and J gave up 0 bases; unmatched junction bases: 7. CDR1 and CDR2 (germline): SEHNR, FQNEAQ (reference sequence). This CDR3 has 16 amino acids. DNA of the CDR3: TGTGCCAGCAGTAGTCCTAGCGGGCGCTCCTACAATGAGCAGTTCTTC. It is translated as CASSSPSGRSYNEQFF.

The J gene is TRBJ2-3, the V gene TRBV29-1; 10 bases agree with TRBD1. Germline V gives CDR1 SQVTM, CDR2 ANQGSEA. Losses at the gene ends were 6 bases for V and 0 bases for J; bases not matched to a gene: 9. This CDR3 is 16 amino acids long. The CDR3 sequence: CSVGGTGQGSTDTQYF. The CDR3, as DNA: TGCAGCGTGGGAGGGACGGGACAGGGGAGCACAGATACGCAGTATTTT.

The gene calls are TRBV11-2 and TRBJ2-5; a possible D gene is TRBD2 (6 bases). Germline V gene data show CDR1 as SGHAT and CDR2 as FQNNGV. CDR3 length equals 15 residues. Deletions cut 1 base from V and 5 bases from J, with 14 bases between. This chain's CDR3 is CASSLGVEGRETQYF. The CDR3 region has the DNA TGTGCCAGCAGCTTAGGTGTAGAGGGGAGGGAGACCCAGTACTTC.

CDR3 sequence: CASSISGARNQPQHF. In DNA, the CDR3 is TGTGCCAGTAGTATTAGCGGGGCGCGAAATCAGCCCCAGCATTTT. The chain combines TRBV19 with TRBJ1-5; D is perhaps TRBD1 (5 bases). CDR1 and CDR2 (germline): LNHDA, SQIVND (reference sequence). CDR3 length: 15 residues. Trimming shortened V by 3 bases and J by 4 bases, and 13 bases separated the two germline ends.

The chain has TRBV7-2 and TRBJ2-1, with D perhaps matching TRBD2 (5 bases). The CDR3 runs 15 residues. Germline V lookup: CDR1 SGHTA, CDR2 FQGNSA. V gave up 6 bases and J gave up 0 bases, with 12 bases separating them. In DNA, the CDR3 is TGTGCCAGCAGAGACACGACTATCTCCTACAATGAGCAGTTCTTC. Translating it yields CASRDTTISYNEQFF.

CDR3 in amino acids: CASGRIGTDTQYF. The CDR3 DNA reads TGTGCCAGCGGGAGGATAGGCACAGATACGCAGTATTTT. This chain uses TRBV7-9 with TRBJ2-3, with a weak D call TRBD2 (6 bases). The CDR3 has 13 amino acids. Trimming took off 8 bases at V and 1 base at J, with 10 bases between the two ends. The germline gives CDR1 SEHNR, CDR2 FQNEAQ (reference sequence). The full variable domain, its missing parts supplied by reference TRBV7-9 and TRBJ2-3, is DTGVSQNPRHKITKRGQNVTFRCDPISEHNRLYWYRQTLGQGPEFLTYFQNEAQLEKSRLLSDRFSAERPKGSFSTLEIQRTEQGDSAMYLCASGRIGTDTQYFGPGTRLTVL.

The genes are TRBV5-1 and TRBJ2-3, with D possibly matching TRBD2 (5 bases). Between the trimmed V and J ends, which lost 7 bases and 0 bases, there was a span of 12 bases. Looked up from germline, CDR1 is SGHRS and CDR2 is YFSETQ. CDR3 length: 14 amino acids. In DNA, the CDR3 is TGCGCCAGCCGAGGGCTAGCCAGCACAGATACGCAGTATTTT. This gives the protein CASRGLASTDTQYF.

This clone was found once. This chain's CDR3 is CAWTRTGANTGELFF. Here the CDR3 DNA reads TGTGCCTGGACCAGGACAGGCGCGAACACCGGGGAGCTGTTTTTT. The genes are TRBV30 and TRBJ2-2, with 7 bases fitting TRBD1. CDR3 length: 15 residues. The germline CDR1 and CDR2 sequences are GTSNPN and SVGIG (reference sequence). V gave up 4 bases and J gave up 0 bases; unmatched junction bases: 5.

The chain joins TRBV9 to TRBJ2-1; TRBD2 matches 7 bases. The CDR3 has 15 residues. The germline CDR1 and CDR2 sequences are SGDLS and YYNGEE. With 4 bases clipped from V and 5 bases from J, the junction kept 9 bases outside the gene matches. The CDR3 region is CASSPPPLADNEQFF. The CDR3 DNA follows: TGTGCCAGCAGCCCCCCCCCGCTAGCGGACAATGAGCAGTTCTTC.

The table lists this clone with a count of one. The genes are TRBV18 and TRBJ2-5, with 8 nucleotides matching TRBD1. CDR3 length: 18 residues. V shed 4 bases, J shed 5 bases, and the junction held 18 bases outside the gene matches. Looked up from germline, CDR1 is KGHSH and CDR2 is LQKENI. The CDR3: CASSQRGPPGQAPETQYF. The CDR3 nucleotides read TGTGCCAGCTCACAACGGGGCCCACCGGGACAGGCACCGGAGACCCAGTACTTC.